Following are 9 T cell receptor beta chains from one sample sequenced in a study of glioma-infiltrating T cells after dendritic cell vaccination. Sequenced by immunoSEQ multiplex PCR; TCRdb stores in-frame clones only, minus some. This table holds about 100,000 clones, 70% to 80% found once. The sample was blood, taken before dendritic cell vaccination. The source is a human donor with glioblastoma.

The chain is built from TRBV5-1 and TRBJ1-6; no firm D call. The germline V gene encodes CDR1 SGHRS and CDR2 YFSETQ. The CDR3 length is 15 residues. Trimming took 4 bases from V and 5 from J, leaving 13 bases between them. CDR3 in amino acids: CASSIALNNNSPLHF. In DNA form, the CDR3 reads TGCGCCAGCAGCATCGCCCTTAACAATAATTCACCCCTCCACTTT.

V is TRBV7-9 and J is TRBJ1-4; D is ambiguous. The CDR3 runs 14 residues. Trimming took 5 bases from V and 4 from J, leaving 11 bases between them. CDR1 is SEHNR and CDR2 is FQNEAQ in the germline V gene (reference sequence). The CDR3 region is CASSRTDFNEKLFF. The CDR3 DNA reads TGTGCCAGCAGCCGGACGGACTTTAATGAAAAACTGTTTTTT.

This clone was counted a few times. J is TRBJ2-5 and V is TRBV6-1; 8 positions agree with TRBD1. This CDR3 comprises 14 residues. Germline V gene data show CDR1 as MNHNS and CDR2 as SASEGT. The trim removed 10 bases at V and 4 bases at J, leaving 11 bases unmatched. CDR3 DNA: TGTGCCACTGCACAGGGGGTGGTGGGAGAGACCCAGTACTTC. Translating gives CATAQGVVGETQYF.

There are a few counts of this clone. The V call is TRBV29-1, the J call TRBJ2-7; 7 bases are shared with TRBD1. Per germline, CDR1 SQVTM and CDR2 ANQGSEA. V lost 4 bases, J lost 1 base, and 4 bases stayed unmatched. The CDR3 covers 13 residues. CDR3 DNA: TGCAGCGTTGCCGGGACAGAGTCCTACGAGCAGTACTTC. Translating it yields CSVAGTESYEQYF.

This clone was seen just once. The rearrangement joins TRBV5-4 to TRBJ2-3, with 7 bases lining up with TRBD2. The CDR3 is 16 residues long. Unmatched junction bases numbered 8, after V lost 4 bases and J lost 0 bases. CDR1 and CDR2 from the germline V gene are SGHNT and YYREEE (reference sequence). The CDR3 region has the DNA TGTGCCAGCAGCCGACGAAGCGGGACTAGCACAGATACGCAGTATTTT. Its translation: CASSRRSGTSTDTQYF.

This sequence joins TRBV28 and TRBJ1-2, with D perhaps matching TRBD1 (5 bases). This CDR3 region has 13 residues. CDR1 and CDR2 from the germline V gene are MDHEN and SYDVKM. V was shortened by 5 bases and J by 2 bases, with 9 bases between the two germline ends. CDR3 in amino acids: CASSLQVNYGYTF. As DNA, the CDR3 is TGTGCCAGCAGTCTACAGGTGAACTATGGCTACACCTTC.

This rearrangement joins TRBV5-1 to TRBJ2-1, with 7 bases matching TRBD1. This CDR3 has 12 residues. V lost 4 bases and J lost 9; bases outside the gene matches: 4. CDR1 and CDR2 (germline): SGHRS, YFSETQ. The CDR3, as DNA: TGCGCCAGCAGCCCGACAGGGATTGAGCAGTTCTTC. The encoded protein is CASSPTGIEQFF.

This clone has only a few counts. The chain employs TRBV7-6 and TRBJ2-7; 9 positions match TRBD2. The CDR3 loop spans 17 amino acids. Germline V gives CDR1 SGHVS, CDR2 FNYEAQ. Trimming removed 4 bases from V and 3 bases from J; junction bases left unmatched: 13. CDR3 DNA: TGTGCCAGCAGCTCCTCCCCTGGTAGCGGGGGATACTACGAGCAGTACTTC. Amino acid sequence: CASSSSPGSGGYYEQYF.

The chain recombines TRBV12-5 with TRBJ1-1; D ambiguous. Germline values: CDR1 LGHNT, CDR2 FRNRAP. The CDR3 has 13 residues. Trimming shortened V by 7 bases and J by 5 bases, and 14 bases separated the two germline ends. In DNA form, the CDR3 reads TGTGCTAGTGCCCCCCTACCCGGGACTGAAGCTTTCTTT. Translation: CASAPLPGTEAFF. The full variable domain, with the rest looked up from reference TRBV12-5 and TRBJ1-1, is DARVTQTPRHKVTEMGQEVTMRCQPILGHNTVFWYRQTMMQGLELLAYFRNRAPLDDSGMPKDRFSAEMPDATLATLKIQPSEPRDSAVYFCASAPLPGTEAFFGQGTRLTVV.